Listed below are T cell receptor beta chains from one sample, sequenced in a study of CD8 T cells in Susac syndrome. TCRdb processed the immunoSEQ multiplex PCR reads anew with MiXCR; each CDR3 protein has one entry. The table lists under 200,000 distinct CDR3 sequences, almost 96% of them singletons, with approximately 0.098% in the top ten. The sequencing sample was made of CD4+ T cells from PBMCs. The source of these receptors is a human donor with Susac syndrome. CDR3s include the opening cysteine and the closing phenylalanine or tryptophan. D genes are given only for firm matches. Size is stated for part of the rows, as once, few or many counts, or as a class when the clone is expanded.

>TRBV4-1|TRBJ1-2|TRBD1|-
CASSGRDRAYGYTF
TGCGCCAGCAGCGGCCGGGACAGGGCATATGGCTACACCTTC
>TRBV11-2|TRBJ1-1|-|-
CASSRHGTMNTEAFF
TGTGCCAGCAGCCGACACGGGACTATGAACACTGAAGCTTTCTTT
>TRBV29-1|TRBJ1-4|-|-
CSVRTEKLFF
TGCAGCGTTCGCACCGAAAAACTGTTTTTT
>TRBV14|TRBJ2-7|-|-
CASSRGTYEQYF
TGTGCCAGCAGCCGCGGGACCTACGAGCAGTACTTC
>TRBV24-1|TRBJ2-3|-|-
CATSDPGPSDTQYF
TGTGCCACCAGTGACCCTGGACCGTCGGATACGCAGTATTTT
>TRBV5-1|TRBJ2-3|TRBD2|-
CASSWSSGGTDTQYF
TGCGCCAGCAGCTGGTCTAGCGGGGGCACAGATACGCAGTATTTT
>TRBV20-1|TRBJ2-5|TRBD2|-
CSASTSGEGAIGETQYF
TGCAGTGCTTCGACTAGCGGGGAGGGGGCCATTGGGGAGACCCAGTACTTC
>TRBV20-1|TRBJ1-1|-|-
CSARRTEFEAFF
TGCAGTGCTAGACGGACAGAATTTGAAGCTTTCTTT
>TRBV11-2|TRBJ1-2|-|-
CASSFEQGGYTF
TGTGCCAGCAGCTTCGAACAGGGAGGCTACACCTTC
>TRBV9|TRBJ2-1|TRBD2|once
CASSVEGLAGGNEQFF
TGTGCCAGCAGCGTAGAGGGACTAGCGGGGGGTAATGAGCAGTTCTTC